These T cell receptor beta chains were read from a single sample in a study of shared clonotypes between healthy human individuals. This table comes from immunoSEQ multiplex PCR, and its TCRdb copy is limited to in-frame clones, with some not included. The top ten clones hold 0.045% to 0.07% of a sample with a few hundred thousand clones, around 97% of them seen once. Sequencing was performed on naive CD4+ T cells sorted from blood. The receptors stem from a woman in her twenties or thirties in good health. CDR3s include the opening cysteine and the closing phenylalanine or tryptophan. Fields, in order: D gene, V gene, clone size, J gene, CDR3 DNA, CDR3 protein. D genes are given only for firm matches. Expanded clones are given a class, and other clones once, few, many or no size at all.

D gene: .; V gene: TRBV27; clone size: .; J gene: TRBJ1-2; CDR3 DNA: TGTGCCAGCAGTCCCGGGACGTCGACAGGAGGCTACACCTTC; CDR3 protein: CASSPGTSTGGYTF
D gene: TRBD2; V gene: TRBV13; clone size: .; J gene: TRBJ2-5; CDR3 DNA: TGTGCCAGCATTGTGGCGGGAGTTGAAGAGACCCAGTACTTC; CDR3 protein: CASIVAGVEETQYF
D gene: .; V gene: TRBV10-3; clone size: .; J gene: TRBJ1-3; CDR3 DNA: TGTGCCATCAAAGCCCGGACTGCTGGAAACACCATATATTTT; CDR3 protein: CAIKARTAGNTIYF
D gene: .; V gene: TRBV5-4; clone size: .; J gene: TRBJ2-7; CDR3 DNA: TGTGCCAGCAGCTTCGATCTGGGTGGGGCCGAGCAGTACTTC; CDR3 protein: CASSFDLGGAEQYF
D gene: TRBD1; V gene: TRBV19; clone size: once; J gene: TRBJ2-5; CDR3 DNA: TGTGCGACCAAGGGACTCAGGACAGGGGGCAAAGAGACCCAGTACTTC; CDR3 protein: CATKGLRTGGKETQYF
D gene: TRBD2; V gene: TRBV6-1; clone size: .; J gene: TRBJ2-7; CDR3 DNA: TGTGCCAGCAGTTCCAGCGGGAGGAGGCCCTACGAGCAGTACTTC; CDR3 protein: CASSSSGRRPYEQYF
D gene: TRBD1; V gene: TRBV11-2; clone size: .; J gene: TRBJ1-3; CDR3 DNA: TGTGCCAGCAGCTTAGAGGTCCTCAGGGGGCCTGGAAACACCATATATTTT; CDR3 protein: CASSLEVLRGPGNTIYF
D gene: .; V gene: TRBV28; clone size: .; J gene: TRBJ2-3; CDR3 DNA: TGTGCCAGCAGGTTGGCTCTAGGGGTTGAGGGCACAGATACGCAGTATTTT; CDR3 protein: CASRLALGVEGTDTQYF
D gene: .; V gene: TRBV5-4; clone size: .; J gene: TRBJ2-6; CDR3 DNA: TGTGCCAGCAGCTTTGGGCAAATAAGATCTGGGGCCAACGTCCTGACTTTC; CDR3 protein: CASSFGQIRSGANVLTF
D gene: TRBD1; V gene: TRBV19; clone size: .; J gene: TRBJ1-1; CDR3 DNA: TGTGCCAGTAGTGCCCCTCGACAGGGAGGCACTGAAGCTTTCTTT; CDR3 protein: CASSAPRQGGTEAFF
D gene: TRBD2; V gene: TRBV5-1; clone size: .; J gene: TRBJ2-7; CDR3 DNA: TGCGCCAGCAGCCAGCTTAGCGGGAGAGGTACCTACGAGCAGTACTTC; CDR3 protein: CASSQLSGRGTYEQYF
D gene: TRBD2; V gene: TRBV27; clone size: .; J gene: TRBJ2-1; CDR3 DNA: TGTGCCAGCAGTCTCACCGGGACTAGCGTTTCTGGTGAGCAGTTCTTC; CDR3 protein: CASSLTGTSVSGEQFF
D gene: TRBD2; V gene: TRBV10-3; clone size: .; J gene: TRBJ2-5; CDR3 DNA: TGTGCCATCAGTGGCGGACTAGCGGGAGGCCTTATGGAGACCCAGTACTTC; CDR3 protein: CAISGGLAGGLMETQYF
D gene: .; V gene: TRBV7-9; clone size: .; J gene: TRBJ1-4; CDR3 DNA: TGTGCCAGCAGCTCTGGACAGCCGACAACTAATGAAAAACTGTTTTTT; CDR3 protein: CASSSGQPTTNEKLFF
D gene: TRBD1; V gene: TRBV11-2; clone size: .; J gene: TRBJ2-3; CDR3 DNA: TGTGCCAGCAGCCCCTCGGACAGGAAGCCTAGCACAGATACGCAGTATTTT; CDR3 protein: CASSPSDRKPSTDTQYF
D gene: .; V gene: TRBV2; clone size: .; J gene: TRBJ1-4; CDR3 DNA: TGTGCCAGCAGTGGGGTAGATGAAAAACTGTTTTTT; CDR3 protein: CASSGVDEKLFF
D gene: .; V gene: TRBV6-4; clone size: few; J gene: TRBJ2-7; CDR3 DNA: TGTGCCAGCAGTGCCCCCGGCGGTTGGTCCTACGAGCAGTACTTC; CDR3 protein: CASSAPGGWSYEQYF
D gene: .; V gene: TRBV28; clone size: .; J gene: TRBJ1-4; CDR3 DNA: TGTGCCAGCAGTTTACCCTCCGAAAAACTGTTTTTT; CDR3 protein: CASSLPSEKLFF
D gene: TRBD1; V gene: TRBV6-6; clone size: once; J gene: TRBJ1-3; CDR3 DNA: TGTGCCAGCACTTTACAGGGGAAGGGGTCTGGAAACACCATATATTTT; CDR3 protein: CASTLQGKGSGNTIYF
D gene: .; V gene: TRBV7-9; clone size: .; J gene: TRBJ1-4; CDR3 DNA: TGTGCCAGCAGCTTAAGGCCTGATGAAAAACTGTTTTTT; CDR3 protein: CASSLRPDEKLFF
D gene: TRBD1; V gene: TRBV11-2; clone size: .; J gene: TRBJ1-5; CDR3 DNA: TGTGCCAGCAGCTTCGACAGGGGGAGCAATCAGCCCCAGCATTTT; CDR3 protein: CASSFDRGSNQPQHF
D gene: .; V gene: TRBV7-6; clone size: .; J gene: TRBJ2-1; CDR3 DNA: TGTGCCAGCAGCTCCGCGACAGGTAATCTCTACAATGAGCAGTTCTTC; CDR3 protein: CASSSATGNLYNEQFF
D gene: TRBD1; V gene: TRBV4-1; clone size: .; J gene: TRBJ1-2; CDR3 DNA: TGCGCCAGCAGCCAAGACCAGGGGGAGGGCTACACCTTC; CDR3 protein: CASSQDQGEGYTF
D gene: .; V gene: TRBV9; clone size: once; J gene: TRBJ2-1; CDR3 DNA: TGTGCCAGCAGCGGAGGGGGAGGACAAGCGTCGCGTGAGCAGTTCTTC; CDR3 protein: CASSGGGGQASREQFF
D gene: .; V gene: TRBV28; clone size: .; J gene: TRBJ2-3; CDR3 DNA: TGTGCCAGCAGTCACCCCCCCCGGAGCCGCGTTGGCCACACAGATACGCAGTATTTT; CDR3 protein: CASSHPPRSRVGHTDTQYF